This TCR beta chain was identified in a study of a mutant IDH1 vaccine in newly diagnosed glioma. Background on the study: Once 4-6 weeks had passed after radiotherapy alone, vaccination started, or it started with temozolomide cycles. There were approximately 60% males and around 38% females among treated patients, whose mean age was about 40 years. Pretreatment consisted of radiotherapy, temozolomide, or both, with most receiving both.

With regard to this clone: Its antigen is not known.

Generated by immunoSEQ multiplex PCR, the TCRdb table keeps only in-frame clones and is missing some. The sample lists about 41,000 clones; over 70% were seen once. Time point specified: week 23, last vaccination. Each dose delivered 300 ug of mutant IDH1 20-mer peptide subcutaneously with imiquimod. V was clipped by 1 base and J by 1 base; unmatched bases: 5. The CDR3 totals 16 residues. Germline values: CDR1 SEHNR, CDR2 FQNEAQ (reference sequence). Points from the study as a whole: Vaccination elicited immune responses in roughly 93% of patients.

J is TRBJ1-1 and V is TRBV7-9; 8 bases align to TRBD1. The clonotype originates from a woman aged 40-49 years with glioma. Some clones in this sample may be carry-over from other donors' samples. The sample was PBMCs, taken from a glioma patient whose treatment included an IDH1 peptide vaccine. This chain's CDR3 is CASSLGPGTGNTEAFF. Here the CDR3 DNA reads TGTGCCAGCAGCTTAGGCCCCGGGACAGGGAACACTGAAGCTTTCTTT.